This entry lists 17 T cell receptor beta chains sequenced from one sample in a study of early T cells in non-severe SARS-CoV-2 infection. TCRdb re-called the 5' RACE reads with MiXCR, one entry per CDR3 protein. The sample lists about 100,000 distinct CDR3 sequences; approximately 14% were seen once. Sequencing was carried out using whole blood. The receptors stem from an adult who was a healthcare worker with PCR-confirmed SARS-CoV-2 infection or an uninfected control (not recorded which).

This clonotype showed up many times. The chain has TRBV7-8 and TRBJ1-2, with D perhaps TRBD1 (5 bases). The V gene's germline CDR1 is SGHVS and CDR2 FQNEAQ. Trimming stripped 1 base from V and 0 bases from J, with 15 bases between. CDR3 length equals 17 residues. This CDR3 reads CASSLVPAGNSNYGYTF. The CDR3 region has the DNA TGTGCCAGCAGCTTAGTTCCGGCAGGGAACTCTAACTATGGCTACACCTTC.

This clonotype was found many times. This chain links TRBV20-1 with TRBJ2-1; 8 nucleotides match TRBD2. CDR3 length equals 14 residues. Trimming removed 6 bases from V and 12 bases from J; junction bases left unmatched: 16. The germline V gene encodes CDR1 DFQATT and CDR2 SNEGSKA (reference sequence). The CDR3 here is CSAKVGSGGLGQFF. The CDR3 nucleotides are TGCAGTGCCAAGGTCGGAAGCGGGGGTTTGGGGCAGTTCTTC.

The V and J genes are TRBV15 and TRBJ2-7; 9 positions agree with TRBD2. Germline V gene sequence: CDR1 LNHNV, CDR2 YYDKDF (reference sequence). The junction had 4 bases not matched to a gene; V was cut back by 6 bases and J by 4 bases. CDR3 size: 13 residues. In DNA, the CDR3 is TGTGCCACCAGGGCTAGCGGGAAGTACGAGCAGTACTTC. Residues: CATRASGKYEQYF.

The sample holds a few counts of this clonotype. The chain uses TRBV6-1 and TRBJ1-4; TRBD1 might be the D (5 bases). Between the trimmed V and J ends, which lost 7 bases and 5 bases, there was a span of 20 bases. The CDR3 length is 16 residues. The germline V gene has CDR1 MNHNS and CDR2 SASEGT. CDR3 nucleotides: TGTGCCAGCACCGTCCAATGGGGCAGCCCGAATGAAAAACTGTTTTTT. Encoded protein: CASTVQWGSPNEKLFF.

The chain combines TRBV28 with TRBJ2-1, with D possibly TRBD2 on 6 matching bases. V shed 7 bases and J shed 5 bases, with 18 bases lying between them. The CDR3 contains 15 residues. Germline lookup yields CDR1 MDHEN and CDR2 SYDVKM. The CDR3 region is CASTIGGIGNNEQFF. The CDR3 DNA reads TGTGCCAGCACTATCGGGGGAATCGGAAACAATGAGCAGTTCTTC.

V is TRBV4-3 and J is TRBJ1-1, with a weak D call TRBD1 (5 bases). The V gene lost 3 bases and the J gene lost 8 bases, with 13 bases spanning the gap. Germline CDR1 reads LGHNA; CDR2 reads YSLEER. CDR3 length: 13 amino acids. CDR3 protein: CASSHIRGDEAFF. CDR3 nucleotides: TGCGCCAGCAGCCACATACGGGGGGACGAAGCTTTCTTT.

This clonotype was counted between two and nine times. The V and J genes are TRBV5-5 and TRBJ1-1; tentatively, D is TRBD1 (5 bases). This CDR3 has 15 residues. Trimming cost V 4 bases and J 3 bases, with 16 bases left between them. In germline, CDR1 is SGHKS, CDR2 YYEKEE (reference sequence). The CDR3 coding sequence is TGTGCCAGCAGCCCGGAACGGACACTCTACACTGAAGCTTTCTTT. Amino acids: CASSPERTLYTEAFF.

J is TRBJ1-4 and V is TRBV5-1; the D is unclear. Germline CDR1 reads SGHRS; CDR2 reads YFSETQ. Trimming left V 4 bases short and J 3 bases short, with 7 bases between. The CDR3 runs 13 residues. CDR3 in DNA: TGCGCCAGCAGCAAACTACCTAATGAAAAACTGTTTTTT. This codes for CASSKLPNEKLFF.

J is TRBJ1-6 and V is TRBV20-1; D is unclear. Germline V gene lookup returns CDR1 DFQATT and CDR2 SNEGSKA (reference sequence). The V end lost 1 base, the J end lost 10 bases, and 17 bases lay between the germline ends. The CDR3 is 15 residues long. The CDR3 nucleotides read TGCAGTGCTAGAGGGGGAGACGTTGTGAGGTCACCCCTCCACTTT. The encoded protein is CSARGGDVVRSPLHF.

This clonotype was counted at least ten times. The rearrangement uses TRBV28 and TRBJ1-1, with 9 bases lining up with TRBD1. The CDR3 sequence is 16 residues long. The germline gives CDR1 MDHEN, CDR2 SYDVKM. J lost 6 bases, V lost 1 base, and 9 bases had no gene match. DNA of the CDR3: TGTGCCAGCAGTTTATTCAGTGGGACAGGGAGGCCTGAAGCTTTCTTT. It translates to CASSLFSGTGRPEAFF.

This clonotype appeared many times. The chain has TRBV20-1 and TRBJ2-7; D may be TRBD1 or TRBD2 (6 bases each). This CDR3 has 13 amino acids. Germline V gene data show CDR1 as DFQATT and CDR2 as SNEGSKA (reference sequence). The CDR3 reads CSGSSGGGDEQYF. The CDR3 region has the DNA TGCTCTGGGTCTTCCGGGGGCGGCGACGAGCAGTACTTC.

This clonotype occurred many times. The chain recombines TRBV12-3 or TRBV12-4 with TRBJ2-4; D is uncertain. This CDR3 comprises 13 residues. With 2 bases removed from V and 4 bases from J, the gap between germline ends came to 6 bases. The CDR3 here is CASSLTSKNIQYF. CDR3 sequence (DNA): TGTGCCAGCAGTTTAACCTCAAAAAACATTCAGTACTTC.

This chain connects TRBV12-3 or TRBV12-4 to TRBJ1-6; TRBD1 might be the D (5 bases). This CDR3 has 13 amino acids. Trimming pared 4 bases from V and 7 bases from J, leaving 8 bases between. CDR3 in amino acids: CASSSGLNSPLHF. The CDR3 DNA reads TGTGCCAGCAGTTCAGGGTTGAATTCACCCCTCCACTTT.

The table lists this clonotype with many counts. The V call is TRBV12-3 or TRBV12-4, the J call TRBJ2-1; TRBD1 agrees at 7 bases. Germline trimming cut 6 bases from V and 7 bases from J; bases unmatched to any gene: 9. This CDR3 has 14 residues. CDR3 nucleotides: TGTGCCAGCAGCCTTTATAGGGGGCTGAATGAGCAGTTCTTC. It yields the protein CASSLYRGLNEQFF.

This clonotype occurred a few times. This rearrangement joins TRBV20-1 to TRBJ2-7; D gene unclear. V lost 0 bases, J lost 5 bases, and 17 bases lay in between. The CDR3 is 15 amino acids. From germline, CDR1 is DFQATT and CDR2 SNEGSKA (reference sequence). CDR3 nucleotides: TGCAGTGCTAGAGACCGAGCTCGAAGTGTGGACGAGCAGTACTTC. This codes for CSARDRARSVDEQYF.

This chain connects TRBV5-1 to TRBJ2-1, with D unresolved. The CDR3 extends over 12 amino acids. Trimming took off 2 bases at V and 8 bases at J, with 8 bases between the two ends. The germline gives CDR1 SGHRS, CDR2 YFSETQ. The CDR3, as DNA: TGCGCCAGCAGCTTCGGTCGGGATGAGCAGTTCTTC. Its translation is CASSFGRDEQFF. The whole variable domain, remainder taken from reference TRBV5-1 and TRBJ2-1, is KAGVTQTPRYLIKTRGQQVTLSCSPISGHRSVSWYQQTPGQGLQFLFEYFSETQRNKGNFPGRFSGRQFSNSRSEMNVSTLELGDSALYLCASSFGRDEQFFGPGTRLTVL.

This clonotype was counted ten times or more. In DNA form, the CDR3 reads TGCAGTGCTAGAGAACTAGTAAAAGAGACCCAGTACTTC. Translating it yields CSARELVKETQYF. The V and J genes are TRBV20-1 and TRBJ2-5, with a tentative D call TRBD2 (5 bases). Germline lookup yields CDR1 DFQATT and CDR2 SNEGSKA (reference sequence). This CDR3 contains 13 residues. V was trimmed by 0 bases and J by 3 bases, leaving 8 bases between them.